Listed below are T cell receptor beta chains from one sample, sequenced in a study of molecular identifiers for immune sequencing clone quantification. TCRdb fed the PCR reads into MiXCR, producing one record per CDR3 protein. The sample lists about 640,000 distinct CDR3 sequences, 20% occurring once. Sequencing was performed on naive CD8+ T cells from blood, with Jurkat cell RNA spiked in. The receptors were gathered from a human donor in good health. Some libraries in this study had Jurkat cell RNA spiked in. The CDR3 runs from the conserved cysteine through the conserved F or W. A D gene is named only where the DNA matches it firmly. Only part of the rows carry a size: once, few, many, or a class if the clone is expanded.

d_gene	j_gene	v_gene	abundance	CDR3aa	CDR3nt
TRBD1	TRBJ2-1	TRBV7-2	many	CASSLVPGGAWNEQFF	TGTGCCAGCAGCTTAGTTCCAGGGGGCGCGTGGAATGAGCAGTTCTTC
-	TRBJ2-5	TRBV11-2	many	CASSLWQETQYF	TGTGCCAGCAGCTTATGGCAAGAGACCCAGTACTTC
-	TRBJ2-7	TRBV7-9	few	CASSLSGGVGQSYEQYF	TGTGCCAGCAGCCTTAGTGGCGGGGTGGGTCAATCCTACGAGCAGTACTTC
-	TRBJ2-3	TRBV6-5	-	CASSPPDSTRTDTQYF	TGTGCCAGCAGCCCCCCCGATTCAACTAGAACAGATACGCAGTATTTT
TRBD2	TRBJ2-1	TRBV5-1	few	CASSSHRTSGSTYNEQFF	TGCGCCAGCAGCTCCCACCGGACTAGCGGGAGTACCTACAATGAGCAGTTCTTC
-	TRBJ2-2	TRBV7-3	many	CASSRLVPGELFF	TGTGCCAGCAGCCGACTAGTACCCGGGGAGCTGTTTTTT
-	TRBJ2-3	TRBV11-2	-	CASSPTGPPYGGGTDTQYF	TGTGCCAGCAGTCCAACGGGACCTCCTTATGGTGGTGGCACAGATACGCAGTATTTT
-	TRBJ2-1	TRBV29-1	many	CSVPTADNEQFF	TGCAGCGTTCCGACAGCCGACAATGAGCAGTTCTTC
TRBD1	TRBJ1-1	TRBV5-6	few	CASSLAGQVGAMNTEAFF	TGTGCCAGCAGCTTGGCGGGACAGGTAGGGGCAATGAACACTGAAGCTTTCTTT
-	TRBJ2-3	TRBV14	many	CASSPQGRTDTQYF	TGTGCCAGCAGCCCCCAGGGGCGCACAGATACGCAGTATTTT
TRBD2	TRBJ2-3	TRBV9	few	CASSVLGGGATDTQYF	TGTGCCAGCAGCGTATTAGGCGGGGGGGCCACAGATACGCAGTATTTT
TRBD1	TRBJ2-5	TRBV7-9	many	CASSPGIGGPETQYF	TGTGCCAGCAGCCCAGGAATAGGGGGCCCGGAGACCCAGTACTTC
TRBD1	TRBJ2-7	TRBV30	-	CAWSGGQGEDEQYF	TGTGCCTGGAGTGGTGGACAGGGGGAGGATGAGCAGTACTTC
-	TRBJ1-1	TRBV29-1	many	CSVETGGTEAFF	TGCAGCGTCGAGACAGGTGGCACTGAAGCTTTCTTT
-	TRBJ2-7	TRBV27	many	CASSSDRRYEQYF	TGTGCCAGCAGTTCCGACAGGCGCTACGAGCAGTACTTC
-	TRBJ2-7	TRBV19	few	CASSIVGDGEQYF	TGTGCCAGTAGTATCGTAGGGGATGGCGAGCAGTACTTC
-	TRBJ2-5	TRBV30	many	CAWSDRFQETQYF	TGTGCCTGGAGTGACAGGTTCCAAGAGACCCAGTACTTC
-	TRBJ1-5	TRBV19	few	CASTTGVQPQHF	TGTGCCAGTACTACAGGCGTTCAGCCCCAGCATTTT
TRBD1	TRBJ2-7	TRBV7-6	few	CASSWDRVSEQYF	TGTGCCAGCAGCTGGGACAGGGTGAGCGAGCAGTACTTC
-	TRBJ1-3	TRBV4-3	many	CASSQLVPISGNTIYF	TGCGCCAGCAGCCAATTGGTACCCATCTCTGGAAACACCATATATTTT
TRBD1	TRBJ2-5	TRBV24-1	few	CATSDNRDRGPHRETQYF	TGTGCCACCAGTGATAACCGAGACAGGGGGCCCCACCGGGAGACCCAGTACTTC
-	TRBJ2-1	TRBV12-3/TRBV12-4	few	CASSLTNTGNSYNEQFF	TGTGCCAGCAGTTTAACCAACACAGGGAACTCTTACAATGAGCAGTTCTTC
-	TRBJ2-1	TRBV6-5	few	CASRDRGGFNNEQFF	TGTGCCAGCAGGGATCGTGGGGGGTTCAACAATGAGCAGTTCTTC
-	TRBJ2-7	TRBV3-1	-	CASSQGPNYEQYF	TGTGCCAGCAGCCAGGGACCGAACTACGAGCAGTACTTC
TRBD2	TRBJ2-7	TRBV20-1	many	CSAIASGGYEQYF	TGCAGTGCTATTGCTAGCGGGGGGTACGAGCAGTACTTC
-	TRBJ2-4	TRBV4-1	many	CASSQVPGEGGLNIQYF	TGCGCCAGCAGCCAAGTCCCGGGGGAAGGCGGATTAAACATTCAGTACTTC
-	TRBJ1-6	TRBV7-9	many	CASSPAVLHLHF	TGTGCCAGCAGCCCAGCGGTGCTGCACCTCCACTTT
TRBD1	TRBJ2-1	TRBV19	many	CASRTRTGDYNEQFF	TGTGCCAGTAGGACTCGGACAGGGGACTACAATGAGCAGTTCTTC
TRBD2	TRBJ2-7	TRBV6-6	many	CASSFGLAGEEEQYF	TGTGCCAGCAGTTTTGGACTAGCGGGAGAGGAAGAGCAGTACTTC
-	TRBJ2-7	TRBV4-1	few	CASSQVAGSEQYF	TGCGCCAGCAGCCAAGTTGCAGGTTCCGAGCAGTACTTC
-	TRBJ1-6	TRBV20-1	-	CSASPAIYNSPLHF	TGCAGTGCTAGTCCGGCTATCTATAATTCACCCCTCCACTTT
TRBD2	TRBJ2-1	TRBV12-3/TRBV12-4	-	CASRPLTSGWVNAQFF	TGTGCCAGCAGACCTCTAACTAGCGGGTGGGTCAATGCGCAGTTCTTC
-	TRBJ2-2	TRBV27	many	CASSLWQGRTGELFF	TGTGCCAGCAGTTTATGGCAGGGACGGACCGGGGAGCTGTTTTTT
-	TRBJ2-7	TRBV21-1	many	CASSRGQAYEQYF	TGTGCCAGCAGCCGGGGGCAAGCCTACGAGCAGTACTTC
TRBD2	TRBJ2-3	TRBV30	many	CAVGLAGSPTDTQYF	TGTGCCGTGGGACTAGCGGGATCGCCCACAGATACGCAGTATTTT
-	TRBJ1-5	TRBV15	few	CATSRATERVTGTQHF	TGTGCCACCAGCAGAGCGACTGAGCGGGTCACAGGTACGCAGCATTTT
-	TRBJ2-7	TRBV7-9	few	CASSSRDGPYEQYF	TGTGCCAGCAGCAGCCGGGACGGCCCCTACGAGCAGTACTTC
TRBD1	TRBJ2-3	TRBV19	few	CASSSDREIGDTQYF	TGTGCCAGTAGTTCCGACAGGGAAATAGGAGATACGCAGTATTTT
-	TRBJ1-1	TRBV24-1	many	CATSDFVTEAFF	TGTGCCACCAGTGATTTCGTGACTGAAGCTTTCTTT
TRBD1	TRBJ2-7	TRBV9	many	CASSPTDRVFVEQYF	TGTGCCAGCAGCCCAACGGACAGGGTATTTGTCGAGCAGTACTTC
TRBD2	TRBJ2-3	TRBV28	many	CASSEAGVLHNDTQYF	TGTGCCAGCAGTGAAGCGGGAGTCCTCCACAACGATACGCAGTATTTT
-	TRBJ1-5	TRBV28	many	CASSPGGPVSNQPQHF	TGTGCCAGCAGTCCCGGGGGACCTGTTAGCAATCAGCCCCAGCATTTT
TRBD2	TRBJ2-2	TRBV2	-	CASRVRLAGGPTGELFF	TGTGCCAGCAGGGTCAGACTAGCGGGAGGACCCACCGGGGAGCTGTTTTTT
-	TRBJ1-5	TRBV19	many	CASSNPRTVQPQHF	TGTGCCAGTAGTAATCCCAGAACGGTCCAGCCCCAGCATTTT
-	TRBJ2-5	TRBV21-1	few	CASPPSGRAGGFF	TGTGCCAGCCCCCCTAGCGGGAGGGCCGGGGGCTTCTTC
-	TRBJ1-2	TRBV7-9	few	CASSLGDPYPTQLNYGYTF	TGTGCCAGCAGCTTAGGGGACCCCTATCCCACGCAACTTAACTATGGCTACACCTTC
-	TRBJ2-6	TRBV19	many	CASSLGQRSGANVLTF	TGTGCCAGTAGTCTCGGACAGCGCTCTGGGGCCAACGTCCTGACTTTC
-	TRBJ2-1	TRBV19	few	CASSIGGRSSYNEQFF	TGTGCCAGTAGTATTGGAGGGAGGAGCTCCTACAATGAGCAGTTCTTC
-	TRBJ1-1	TRBV12-5	many	CASGLVHAVGTEAFF	TGTGCTAGTGGTTTGGTACACGCCGTTGGGACTGAAGCTTTCTTT
-	TRBJ1-6	TRBV5-5	many	CASSLDARDNSPLHF	TGTGCCAGCAGCTTGGACGCCAGGGATAATTCACCCCTCCACTTT
TRBD1	TRBJ2-5	TRBV5-4	-	CASSFWGQGARKETQYF	TGTGCCAGCAGCTTCTGGGGACAGGGGGCGCGGAAGGAGACCCAGTACTTC
-	TRBJ1-1	TRBV19	few	CASSISARNRMAFF	TGTGCCAGTAGTATTTCGGCCAGAAACCGAATGGCTTTCTTT
TRBD1	TRBJ2-7	TRBV6-1	few	CASSPGGSSDEQYF	TGTGCCAGCAGTCCAGGGGGAAGTAGTGACGAGCAGTACTTC
TRBD1	TRBJ1-3	TRBV6-5	many	CASRMGQSNGNTIYF	TGTGCCAGCAGGATGGGACAGAGTAATGGAAACACCATATATTTT
-	TRBJ2-4	TRBV25-1	many	CASSGVWDQYF	TGTGCCAGCAGCGGGGTTTGGGATCAGTACTTC
-	TRBJ1-5	TRBV30	-	CAWSVMGGPDTQHF	TGTGCCTGGAGTGTAATGGGAGGGCCGGATACGCAGCATTTT
-	TRBJ2-5	TRBV5-5	many	CASSWRGGGQETQYF	TGTGCCAGCAGCTGGAGGGGAGGCGGGCAAGAGACCCAGTACTTC
-	TRBJ1-1	TRBV19	few	CASSNSLNGRAFF	TGTGCCAGTAGTAATTCACTGAACGGGAGAGCTTTCTTT
-	TRBJ2-7	TRBV11-2	few	CASSLWNEQYF	TGTGCCAGCAGCTTATGGAACGAGCAGTACTTC